This is a list of T cell receptor beta chains from one sample in a study of blood T cell repertoires in COVID-19. Produced via immunoSEQ multiplex PCR; TCRdb's table is partial and in-frame only. The table lists about 280,000 clones, about nine tenths of them singletons. Sequencing was carried out using PBMCs or T cells enriched from blood (not recorded which). The source is a woman aged 30 to 39 with acute COVID-19. Each CDR3 is given with its conserved first and last residue. Fields, in order: V gene, J gene, clone size, CDR3 protein. Clone sizes are given selectively: once, few, many, or a class where the clone is expanded.

TRBV19,TRBJ2-3,.,CASSISGSPDTQYF
TRBV25-1,TRBJ1-5,.,CASSATGVSSNQPQHF
TRBV11-2,TRBJ1-3,.,CASSSGQPGNTIYF
TRBV14,TRBJ1-2,.,CASSRSGTGANYGYTF
TRBV5-1,TRBJ2-2,.,CASSLLADPNTGELFF
TRBV19,TRBJ2-7,.,CASSNPSGSYEQYF
TRBV4-1,TRBJ2-2,.,CASSRPGLAGFANTGELFF
TRBV27,TRBJ2-7,once,CASSTNGGGSSYEQYF
TRBV28,TRBJ2-7,.,CASSFGQHYEQYF
TRBV27,TRBJ1-4,.,CASSLTYLKQGTNEKLFF
TRBV10-3,TRBJ2-1,.,CAISESKGLAGPFAYNEQFF
TRBV7-8,TRBJ1-1,.,CASSSLTGMNTEAFF
TRBV30,TRBJ1-5,once,CAWSVAGSNQPQHF
TRBV7-2,TRBJ2-3,once,CAGGVGGTDTQYF
TRBV28,TRBJ2-1,.,CASSLRGSHNEQFF
TRBV2,TRBJ2-2,.,CASSPFPSWEPTGELFF
TRBV5-1,TRBJ2-1,once,CASSLALAVYNEQFF
TRBV12-3/TRBV12-4,TRBJ1-2,.,CASSPGQFGGYTF
TRBV10-1,TRBJ2-1,.,CASRTGPNEQFF
TRBV3-1/TRBV3-2,TRBJ1-4,.,CASSQVALWPRGKLFF
TRBV29-1,TRBJ2-7,.,CSAFDRVPLGEQYF
TRBV4-1,TRBJ1-4,.,CASSYPGLTNEKLFF
TRBV11-2,TRBJ2-7,.,CASSFGSSAMVGYEQYF
TRBV7-6,TRBJ2-5,.,CASSLNWGETQYF
TRBV27,TRBJ2-7,.,CASSLSWEGEQYF
TRBV7-2,TRBJ2-3,.,CASSPRGTTDTQYF
TRBV18,TRBJ2-7,once,CASSTGLGFYEQYF
TRBV28,TRBJ2-7,.,CASSVRGVAGTYEQYF
TRBV10-2,TRBJ1-4,.,CASSVQFNEKLFF
TRBV29-1,TRBJ1-2,.,CSDNRSGYTF
TRBV29-1,TRBJ2-1,once,CSVQGMDGPSEQFF
TRBV11-2,TRBJ2-3,.,CASSLRLLAPDTQYF
TRBV1,TRBJ2-7,few,CTSPRGVSAYEQYF
TRBV7-2,TRBJ2-3,once,CASSLELAGVGTDTQYF
TRBV28,TRBJ1-6,.,CASTTGQGFSPLHF
TRBV30,TRBJ2-7,.,CAWWGGTYEQYF
TRBV19,TRBJ1-5,.,CASSILQQPQHF
TRBV9,TRBJ2-2,.,CASSRDLPRELFF
TRBV9,TRBJ2-1,.,CASSPRTSGNNEQFF
TRBV10-3,TRBJ2-7,.,CAISEASGVYEQYF